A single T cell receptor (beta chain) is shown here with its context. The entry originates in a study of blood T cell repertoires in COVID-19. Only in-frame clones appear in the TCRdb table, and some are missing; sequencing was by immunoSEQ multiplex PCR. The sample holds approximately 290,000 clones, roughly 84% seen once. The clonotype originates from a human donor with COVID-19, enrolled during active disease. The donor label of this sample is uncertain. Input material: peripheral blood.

CDR3 DNA: TGTGCCACCAGTGACGAGGGACAGGGGGACGGTCAGCCCCAGCATTTT. Its translation is CATSDEGQGDGQPQHF. The chain has TRBV24-1 and TRBJ1-5; the match to TRBD1 covers 11 bases. The CDR3 extends over 16 amino acids. The germline V gene encodes CDR1 KGHDR and CDR2 SFDVKD. V lost 4 bases, J lost 6 bases, and 7 bases stayed unmatched.